Shown below are 14 T cell receptor beta chains from a single sample sequenced in a study of metastatic and nonmetastatic thyroid tumors. All patients were untreated before thyroid surgery. TCRdb reanalyzed the PCR reads with MiXCR. The data contain 15,000 to 20,000 clones, 33% of them seen just once; the ten biggest clones take up roughly 13%. Sequencing was done on a sample of tumor tissue. The receptors come from a male donor with papillary thyroid cancer or a benign thyroid nodule (not recorded which). Some clones in this sample may be carry-over from other donors' samples.

This clone was detected ten times or more. The chain joins TRBV18 to TRBJ2-7; D might be TRBD2 (6 bases). Per germline, CDR1 KGHSH and CDR2 LQKENI. Trimming took 5 bases from V and 12 from J, leaving 26 bases between them. The CDR3 totals 15 residues. The CDR3 bases are TGTGCCAGCTCATCGGGGGAGGCCCTTGGTGAGGTGGCGTACTTC. The encoded protein is CASSSGEALGEVAYF.

This clone was counted once. J is TRBJ2-1 and V is TRBV11-2, with D uncertain. Between the trimmed V and J ends, which lost 0 bases and 1 base, there was a span of 7 bases. Per the germline V gene, CDR1 is SGHAT and CDR2 is FQNNGV. The CDR3 is made up of 15 amino acids. The CDR3 DNA follows: TGTGCCAGCAGCTTAGATCTGTCTTCCTACAATGAGCAGTTCTTC. Protein: CASSLDLSSYNEQFF.

This clone is medium-sized. V is TRBV7-9 and J is TRBJ1-4; D uncertain. The CDR3 runs 16 residues. V was cut by 5 bases and J by 2 bases, with 15 bases left in between. In germline, CDR1 is SEHNR, CDR2 FQNEAQ (reference sequence). The CDR3 here is CASSPRSGRTNEKLFF. The CDR3 nucleotides are TGTGCCAGCAGCCCCCGCAGCGGAAGGACTAATGAAAAACTGTTTTTT.

The chain carries TRBV19 and TRBJ1-6, with D unclear. CDR3 length: 16 amino acids. With 10 bases removed from V and 0 bases from J, the gap between germline ends came to 16 bases. Germline CDR1 reads LNHDA; CDR2 reads SQIVND (reference sequence). This chain's CDR3 is CATRPDVRSYNSPLHF. DNA for the CDR3: TGTGCCACCAGGCCGGACGTACGCTCCTATAATTCACCCCTCCACTTT.

This clone was detected only a few times. This chain joins TRBV6-1 and TRBJ1-5, with D tentatively TRBD1 (6 bases). Deletions cut 4 bases from V and 2 bases from J, with 9 bases between. The length of the CDR3 is 14 residues. Germline V lookup: CDR1 MNHNS, CDR2 SASEGT. The CDR3 nucleotides are TGTGCCAGCAGTGGGGCAGGGGGCAATCAGCCCCAGCATTTT. As protein: CASSGAGGNQPQHF.

The chain employs TRBV30 and TRBJ1-1; D remains unclear. Trimming took off 0 bases at V and 1 base at J, with 6 bases between the two ends. The CDR3 spans 13 residues. Germline V gene data show CDR1 as GTSNPN and CDR2 as SVGIG (reference sequence). The CDR3 DNA follows: TGTGCCTGGAGTGTATTGACGAACACTGAAGCTTTCTTT. Translation: CAWSVLTNTEAFF.

A remark on this clone: Because the CDR3 is missing its conserved closing phenylalanine or tryptophan, this is likely a read error. In DNA, the CDR3 is TGTGCCAGCAGCTTGAAGGGCGGGCTCCCCGGGGGCTACACCCTC. Translated: CASSLKGGLPGGYTL. The rearrangement links TRBV11-2 to TRBJ1-2, with no clear D. Germline values: CDR1 SGHAT, CDR2 FQNNGV. Trimming removed 3 bases at V and 8 bases at J, with 19 bases between. This CDR3 is built from 15 residues.

V usage is TRBV5-1 and J usage is TRBJ1-2, with 7 bases lining up with TRBD1. Unmatched junction bases numbered 6, after V lost 4 bases and J lost 6 bases. This CDR3 comprises 13 residues. CDR1 is SGHRS and CDR2 is YFSETQ in the germline V gene. For the CDR3, the DNA is TGCGCCAGCAGCGGGACAGCGCGGGATGGCTACACCTTC. Protein product: CASSGTARDGYTF.

This clone turned up a few times. This may be a read error, as it is one base from a much larger clone. The chain combines TRBV28 with TRBJ2-3, with D unresolved. The CDR3 is 15 residues long. Germline V gene data show CDR1 as MDHEN and CDR2 as SYDVKM. V lost 2 bases, J lost 0 bases, and 9 bases lay in between. The CDR3 nucleotides are TGTGCCAGCAGTTTACATAGGCTAAGCACAGATACGCAGTATTTT. Protein: CASSLHRLSTDTQYF.

This clone was counted ten times or more. This chain joins TRBV6-6 and TRBJ1-1; TRBD1 matches 7 bases. There are 15 residues in the CDR3. The ends lost 2 bases at V and 7 bases at J; junction bases unmatched: 10. CDR1 and CDR2 from the germline V gene are MNHNY and SVGAGI (reference sequence). This CDR3 is CASSYLDREGGEAFF. The CDR3 DNA sequence: TGTGCCAGCAGTTACCTAGACAGGGAGGGCGGTGAAGCTTTCTTT.

The table lists this clone with a count of one. The CDR3 region has the DNA TGTGCCAGCAGCTTTTCCTCTTTGGGACAGGCGGGGGACTATGGCTACACCTTC. Its translation: CASSFSSLGQAGDYGYTF. The chain is built from TRBV11-1 and TRBJ1-2, with 8 positions matching TRBD1. CDR1 and CDR2 from the germline V gene are SGHAT and FQDESV (reference sequence). The J segment lost 3 bases and the V segment lost 3 bases, leaving 15 bases of the junction unmatched. The CDR3 is 18 residues long.

This clone is deemed medium-sized (0.01 to 0.1%). The V and J genes are TRBV7-8 and TRBJ1-6; D gene unclear. The CDR3 runs 14 residues. Trimming shortened V by 4 bases and J by 7 bases, and 11 bases separated the two germline ends. In germline, CDR1 is SGHVS, CDR2 FQNEAQ. CDR3 sequence reads: CASSWTGRNSPLHF. The CDR3 DNA is TGTGCCAGCAGCTGGACGGGGAGGAATTCACCCCTCCACTTT.

On this clone: Without the conserved terminal phenylalanine or tryptophan, this CDR3 likely stems from a read error. The limits of the CDR3 on the DNA are not certain, so only TCRdb's listed CDR3 is given. This chain uses TRBV19 with TRBJ1-3; TRBD1 is the table's D call and was not checked against the DNA. CDR1 and CDR2 (germline): LNHDA, SQIVND (reference sequence). A total of 17 residues make up the CDR3, ends included. CDR3: CASSISGLQNTGHTLYL.

This chain joins TRBV30 and TRBJ1-2; D gene unclear. There are 11 residues in the CDR3. Trimming left V 0 bases short and J 8 bases short, with 7 bases between. CDR1 is GTSNPN and CDR2 is SVGIG in the germline V gene (reference sequence). The CDR3 loop is CAWSVTGGYTF. CDR3 bases: TGTGCCTGGAGTGTTACGGGGGGCTACACCTTC.